This T cell receptor (beta chain) is from a study of T cell changes during pregnancy in multiple sclerosis. Germline V gene sequence: CDR1 SGHDN, CDR2 FVKESK. Trimming shortened V by 2 bases and J by 0 bases, and 8 bases separated the two germline ends. CDR3 length equals 14 residues. Profiling relied on immunoSEQ multiplex PCR, and the TCRdb table lists in-frame clones only, not all of them. The table records 35,000 to 55,000 clones, about nine tenths of them present only once. The chain is built from TRBV14 and TRBJ2-7, with D unresolved. The specimen was peripheral blood, collected in the second trimester of pregnancy. This receptor was identified in a female donor in good health, enrolled as a control in a pregnancy study. This CDR3 is CASSQNLASYEQYF. The CDR3 DNA follows: TGTGCCAGCAGCCAAAATTTAGCCTCCTACGAGCAGTACTTC.